This T cell receptor beta chain stems from a study of T-cell reconstitution after alpha-beta-depleted transplantation in children. Findings of the study overall: Several hundred expanded graft clones reportedly gave rise to the alpha-beta T cells present about two months after transplant. Some patients' high day-60 TCRbeta diversity was traced to surviving recipient T cells and thymic progenitors. One year post-transplant, T-cell counts and diversity were largely derived from T cells produced anew.

Note on this clonotype: Its antigen is not identified.

Unique molecular identifiers were incorporated during preparation of the TCRbeta library. A single record per CDR3 protein comes from TCRdb applying MiXCR to the PCR reads. The data hold 350,000 to 500,000 distinct CDR3 sequences, with 43% observed a single time. Germline V gene data show CDR1 as SEHNR and CDR2 as FQNEAQ (reference sequence). The CDR3 covers 14 residues. V lost 8 bases, J lost 5 bases, and 16 bases lay in between. The chain joins TRBV7-9 to TRBJ1-3, with a tentative D call TRBD1 (5 bases). The receptor was isolated from a girl aged 2 to 9 with aplastic anemia, due to receive a stem cell transplant. Sequences were derived from PBMCs, sampled before TCRalphabeta/CD19-depleted stem cell transplant. The CDR3 here is CASGTRDARNTIYF. In DNA, the CDR3 is TGTGCCAGCGGAACCCGGGACGCGAGAAACACCATATATTTT. Using reference TRBV7-9 and TRBJ1-3 for the parts outside the CDR3, the full variable domain is DTGVSQNPRHKITKRGQNVTFRCDPISEHNRLYWYRQTLGQGPEFLTYFQNEAQLEKSRLLSDRFSAERPKGSFSTLEIQRTEQGDSAMYLCASGTRDARNTIYFGEGSWLTVV.